This T cell receptor beta chain was sequenced in a study of CD8 T cells in Susac syndrome. In the case of this clonotype: The antigen remains undetermined.

With random hexamers, 0.5 to 1 ug RNA was reverse transcribed. Multiplex immunoSEQ PCR targeted 54 Vbeta and 13 Jbeta TCR beta segments. MiXCR, run by TCRdb on the immunoSEQ multiplex PCR reads, gives a single entry per CDR3 protein. Here the sample spans roughly 190,000 distinct CDR3 sequences, 80% to 95% being singletons. Study observations and caveats: The study's TCR sequencing and HLA analysis drew on a certain number of individuals. That number was acknowledged as relatively small.

The sequencing sample was made of CD4+ T cells from PBMCs. The source of this sequence is a human donor in good health.

The CDR3 nucleotides read TGTGCCAGCAGGCACGGACAGGCAGATAATTCACCCCTCCACTTT. This translates into CASRHGQADNSPLHF. This sequence joins TRBV7-2 and TRBJ1-6; 7 bases agree with TRBD1. The J segment lost 5 bases and the V segment lost 6 bases, leaving 7 bases of the junction unmatched. The CDR3 has 15 amino acids. Germline CDR1 and CDR2: SGHTA and FQGNSA.